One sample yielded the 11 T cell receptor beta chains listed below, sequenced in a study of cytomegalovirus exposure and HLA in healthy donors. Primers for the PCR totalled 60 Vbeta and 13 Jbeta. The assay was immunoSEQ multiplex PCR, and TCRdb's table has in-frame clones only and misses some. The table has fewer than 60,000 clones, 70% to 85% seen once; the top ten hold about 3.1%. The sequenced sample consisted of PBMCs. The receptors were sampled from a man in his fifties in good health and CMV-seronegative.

The CDR3 sequence is CASSESWDRASFF. The CDR3 DNA is TGTGCCAGCAGTGAGAGCTGGGACAGGGCTTCTTTCTTT. V is TRBV6-1 and J is TRBJ1-1; 9 bases are shared with TRBD1. CDR3 length: 13 residues. Germline V gene data show CDR1 as MNHNS and CDR2 as SASEGT. V shed 3 bases and J 12 bases; nucleotides not matched to a gene: 8.

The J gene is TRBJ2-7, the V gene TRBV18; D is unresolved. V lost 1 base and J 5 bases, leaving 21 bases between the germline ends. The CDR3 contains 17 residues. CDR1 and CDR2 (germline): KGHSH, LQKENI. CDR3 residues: CASSPRTRSSTFNEQYF. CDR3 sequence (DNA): TGTGCCAGCTCACCACGAACCAGGTCATCCACTTTTAACGAGCAGTACTTC.

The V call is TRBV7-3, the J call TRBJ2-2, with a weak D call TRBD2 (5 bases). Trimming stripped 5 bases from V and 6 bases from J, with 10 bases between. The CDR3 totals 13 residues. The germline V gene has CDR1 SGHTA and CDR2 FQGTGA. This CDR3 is CASSLRGSGELFF. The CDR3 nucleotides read TGTGCCAGCAGCCTCCGGGGATCCGGGGAGCTGTTTTTT.

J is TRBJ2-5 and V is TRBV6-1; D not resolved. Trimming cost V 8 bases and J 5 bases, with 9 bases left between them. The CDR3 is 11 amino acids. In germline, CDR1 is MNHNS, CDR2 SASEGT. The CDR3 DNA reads TGTGCCAGCCTGTACACCGAGACCCAGTACTTC. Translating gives CASLYTETQYF.

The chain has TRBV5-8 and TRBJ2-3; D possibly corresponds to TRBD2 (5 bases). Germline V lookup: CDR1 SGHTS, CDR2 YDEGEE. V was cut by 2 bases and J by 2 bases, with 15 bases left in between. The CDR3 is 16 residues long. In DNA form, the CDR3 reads TGTGCCAGCAGCTTAGGCGGGCAGTCAGTCACAGATACGCAGTATTTT. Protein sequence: CASSLGGQSVTDTQYF.

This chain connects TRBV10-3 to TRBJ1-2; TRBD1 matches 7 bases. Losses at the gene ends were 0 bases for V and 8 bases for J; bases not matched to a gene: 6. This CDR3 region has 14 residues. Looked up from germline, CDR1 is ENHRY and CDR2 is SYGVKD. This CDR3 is CAISESTGKGGYTF. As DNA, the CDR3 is TGTGCCATCAGTGAGTCGACAGGGAAAGGGGGCTACACCTTC.

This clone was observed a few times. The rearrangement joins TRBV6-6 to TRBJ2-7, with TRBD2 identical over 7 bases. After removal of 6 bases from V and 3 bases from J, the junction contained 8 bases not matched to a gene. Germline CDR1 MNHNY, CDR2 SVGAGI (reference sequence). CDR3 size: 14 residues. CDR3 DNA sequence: TGTGCCAGCAGCACCCCGGGGGGTTACTACGAGCAGTACTTC. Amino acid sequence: CASSTPGGYYEQYF.

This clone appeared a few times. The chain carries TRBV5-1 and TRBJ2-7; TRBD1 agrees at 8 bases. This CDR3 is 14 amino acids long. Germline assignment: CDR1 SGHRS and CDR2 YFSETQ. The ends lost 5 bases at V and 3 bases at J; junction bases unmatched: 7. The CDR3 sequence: CASRGGTGDYEQYF. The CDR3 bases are TGCGCCAGCAGGGGCGGGACAGGAGACTACGAGCAGTACTTC.

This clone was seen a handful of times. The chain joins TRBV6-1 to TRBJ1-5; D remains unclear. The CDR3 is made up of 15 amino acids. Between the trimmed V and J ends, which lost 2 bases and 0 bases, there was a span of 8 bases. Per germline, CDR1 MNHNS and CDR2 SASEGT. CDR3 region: CASSELVHSNQPQHF. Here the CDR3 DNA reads TGTGCCAGCAGTGAACTGGTACATAGCAATCAGCCCCAGCATTTT.

The DNA for the CDR3 is TGTGCCAGCAGCCAATCCGGGACAGGGGGCACAGATACGCAGTATTTT. It specifies CASSQSGTGGTDTQYF. The chain is built from TRBV4-2 and TRBJ2-3; TRBD1 agrees at 10 bases. J gave up 1 base and V 2 bases, and 3 bases lay outside the gene matches. The CDR3 is 16 residues long. Per the germline V gene, CDR1 is LGHNA and CDR2 is YNFKEQ.

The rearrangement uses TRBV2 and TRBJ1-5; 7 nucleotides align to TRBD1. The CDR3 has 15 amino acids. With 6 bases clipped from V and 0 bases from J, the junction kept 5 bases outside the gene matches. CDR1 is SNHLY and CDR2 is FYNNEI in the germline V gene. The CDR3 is CASSLDRVSNQPQHF. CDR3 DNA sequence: TGTGCCAGCAGCCTCGACAGGGTTAGCAATCAGCCCCAGCATTTT.